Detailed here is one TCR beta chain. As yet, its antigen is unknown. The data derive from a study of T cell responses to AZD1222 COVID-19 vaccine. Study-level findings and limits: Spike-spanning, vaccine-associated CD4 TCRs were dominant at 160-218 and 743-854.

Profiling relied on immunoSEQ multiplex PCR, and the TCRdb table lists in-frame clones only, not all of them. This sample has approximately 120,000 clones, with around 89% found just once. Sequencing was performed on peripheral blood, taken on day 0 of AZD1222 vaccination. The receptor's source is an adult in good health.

The CDR3 loop is CATKDRGKETQYF. In DNA form, the CDR3 reads TGTGCCACCAAGGACAGGGGGAAAGAGACCCAGTACTTC. The chain employs TRBV15 and TRBJ2-5; 10 bases line up with TRBD1. V trimming: 7 bases; J trimming: 3 bases; junction bases outside the gene matches: 2. The CDR3 runs 13 residues. Looked up from germline, CDR1 is LNHNV and CDR2 is YYDKDF (reference sequence).